This TCR beta chain was sequenced during a study of vaccination effects on CD4 cells after COVID-19. Overall study results and limits: Substantial clonal contraction characterized both infection- and vaccine-induced clones late after vaccination.

Method: immunoSEQ multiplex PCR; TCRdb's copy keeps in-frame clones and lacks some. The sample has about 20,000 clones; around 74% are singletons. Using viral peptide pools, the ViraFEST assay grew out antigen-specific CD4+ T cells prior to sequencing. It was after approximately 11 days of culture that CD4+ T cells were isolated. Their SARS-CoV-2 infection, verified by PCR, occurred between March and December 2020. To note about this clone: The antigen is not known.

The sequence was collected from a human donor who had a prior SARS-CoV-2 infection. The material was CD4+ T cells from PBMCs cultured with a peptide pool, obtained before COVID-19 vaccination.

As DNA, the CDR3 is TGTGCCAGCAGCCAAGTTGGAAACACCATATATTTT. It yields the protein CASSQVGNTIYF. V gene TRBV3-1 (or the pseudogene TRBV3-2) combines with J gene TRBJ1-3; D ambiguous. CDR3 size: 12 residues. Trimming pared 1 base from V and 3 bases from J, leaving 1 base between. Germline loops: CDR1 LGHDT, CDR2 YNNKEL (reference sequence).